The 21 T cell receptor beta chains reported below all come from one sample, sequenced in a study of T cell responses to AZD1222 COVID-19 vaccine. Profiled with immunoSEQ multiplex PCR; TCRdb holds only in-frame clones, not every one. Among 99,000 or so clones listed, 70% to 90% were seen once. Sequencing used peripheral blood, obtained on day 0 of AZD1222 vaccination. The receptors stem from an adult in good health.

This clone is deemed medium-sized (0.01 to 0.1%). This sequence joins TRBV27 and TRBJ1-1, with D possibly matching TRBD1 (6 bases). The CDR3 is 12 amino acids. Trimming left V 7 bases short and J 8 bases short, with 14 bases between. CDR1 MNHEY and CDR2 SMNVEV come from the germline V gene (reference sequence). CDR3 bases: TGTGCCAGCATGGGGGGCAGAGGCGAAGCTTTCTTT. Its translation is CASMGGRGEAFF.

This clone showed up just once. The chain employs TRBV13 and TRBJ1-6; no definite D call. V was trimmed by 5 bases and J by 2 bases, leaving 7 bases between them. This CDR3 comprises 14 residues. CDR1 and CDR2 from the germline V gene are PRHDT and FYEKMQ (reference sequence). The CDR3 here is CASSQAAYNSPLHF. For the CDR3, the DNA is TGTGCCAGCAGCCAAGCGGCCTATAATTCACCCCTCCACTTT. Full variable domain (outside the CDR3, taken from reference TRBV13 and TRBJ1-6): AAGVIQSPRHLIKEKRETATLKCYPIPRHDTVYWYQQGPGQDPQFLISFYEKMQSDKGSIPDRFSAQQFSDYHSELNMSSLELGDSALYFCASSQAAYNSPLHFGNGTRLTVT.

The V call is TRBV12-3 or TRBV12-4, the J call TRBJ1-1, with TRBD1 as a possible D gene (5 bases). Trimming took off 2 bases at V and 6 bases at J, with 10 bases between the two ends. This CDR3 has 13 residues. DNA for the CDR3: TGTGCCAGCAGTTTACTAAGGGGCGCTGAAGCTTTCTTT. This translates into CASSLLRGAEAFF.

The chain combines TRBV25-1 with TRBJ2-2; no clear D. The germline V gene encodes CDR1 MGHDK and CDR2 SYGVNS. This CDR3 comprises 15 residues. The germline V and J ends were trimmed by 0 bases and 5 bases, with 10 bases remaining between them. The CDR3 spells CASSEYTPGTGELFF. CDR3 coding DNA: TGTGCCAGCAGTGAATATACCCCAGGTACCGGGGAGCTGTTTTTT.

The J gene is TRBJ2-3, the V gene TRBV29-1; D remains unclear. The V end lost 0 bases, the J end lost 2 bases, and 9 bases lay between the germline ends. Germline V lookup: CDR1 SQVTM, CDR2 ANQGSEA. CDR3 length equals 14 residues. In DNA form, the CDR3 reads TGCAGCGTTGAAGATCTACTTAACACAGATACGCAGTATTTT. Its translation: CSVEDLLNTDTQYF.

The chain is built from TRBV18 and TRBJ1-4; TRBD1 matches 8 bases. CDR3 length: 17 amino acids. Germline assignment: CDR1 KGHSH and CDR2 LQKENI. The trim removed 2 bases at V and 0 bases at J, leaving 5 bases unmatched. CDR3 loop: CASSPKKTGATNEKLFF. As DNA, the CDR3 is TGTGCCAGCTCACCAAAAAAGACAGGGGCAACTAATGAAAAACTGTTTTTT.

This chain links TRBV7-9 with TRBJ1-5; D unclear. In germline, CDR1 is SEHNR, CDR2 FQNEAQ (reference sequence). Deletions cut 3 bases from V and 0 bases from J, with 12 bases between. This CDR3 contains 16 residues. The CDR3 is CASSFGTSLSNQPQHF. The DNA of the CDR3 is TGTGCCAGCAGCTTCGGAACCTCCCTTAGCAATCAGCCCCAGCATTTT.

J is TRBJ1-6 and V is TRBV9; 9 bases are a match to TRBD1. CDR1 is SGDLS and CDR2 is YYNGEE in the germline V gene. The CDR3 is made up of 16 amino acids. J gave up 11 bases and V 3 bases, and 12 bases lay outside the gene matches. CDR3 in DNA: TGTGCCAGCAGCGACACGAACAGGGGGCGCGAGGCACCCCTCCACTTT. Translating it yields CASSDTNRGREAPLHF.

The genes are TRBV4-1 and TRBJ1-5; D is unclear. Germline V gene data show CDR1 as MGHRA and CDR2 as YSYEKL. V lost 2 bases and J lost 9, with 17 bases in between. CDR3 size: 15 residues. CDR3 amino acids: CASSQRIHAETPQHF. Written as DNA, the CDR3 is TGCGCCAGCAGCCAAAGAATACACGCCGAAACGCCCCAGCATTTT.

The chain joins TRBV18 to TRBJ2-2; D possibly corresponds to TRBD1 (5 bases). This CDR3 spans 18 amino acids. V was cut by 6 bases and J by 0 bases, with 20 bases left in between. Per germline, CDR1 KGHSH and CDR2 LQKENI. Here the CDR3 reads CASSQLSPGRANTGELFF. The CDR3 DNA reads as TGTGCCAGCTCTCAATTATCCCCCGGCAGGGCGAACACCGGGGAGCTGTTTTTT.

The chain joins TRBV28 to TRBJ2-2; 8 bases line up with TRBD2. Germline V CDR1 and CDR2: MDHEN, SYDVKM. After removal of 7 bases from V and 1 base from J, the junction contained 5 bases not matched to a gene. CDR3 size: 15 residues. The CDR3 sequence: CASTFSGENTGELFF. The CDR3 region has the DNA TGTGCCAGCACCTTTAGCGGGGAGAACACCGGGGAGCTGTTTTTT.

The CDR3 sequence: CAWSGTGGGNSPLHF. CDR3 nucleotides: TGTGCCTGGAGCGGGACAGGCGGGGGGAATTCACCCCTCCACTTT. The chain is built from TRBV30 and TRBJ1-6; 8 bases are shared with TRBD1. V shed 3 bases and J 7 bases; nucleotides not matched to a gene: 8. The CDR3 totals 15 residues. Germline V gene lookup returns CDR1 GTSNPN and CDR2 SVGIG (reference sequence).

The J gene is TRBJ2-1, the V gene TRBV4-1; tentatively, D is TRBD2 (6 bases). CDR1 MGHRA and CDR2 YSYEKL come from the germline V gene. With 5 bases removed from V and 8 bases from J, the gap between germline ends came to 10 bases. The CDR3 length is 12 residues. The chain's CDR3 is CASSNSGDEQFF. In nucleotides, the CDR3 is TGCGCCAGCAGCAATTCGGGGGATGAGCAGTTCTTC.

With respect to this clone: At one end the junction does not follow the germline gene, possibly because of a read error. The genes are TRBV12-3 or TRBV12-4 and TRBJ2-5, with D possibly being TRBD1 (6 bases). The CDR3 consists of 12 residues. CDR3 in amino acids: CASSPDGDIANF. The CDR3 bases are TGTGCCAGCAGCCCGGACGGGGACATAGCTAACTTC.

The J gene is TRBJ2-2, the V gene TRBV7-6, with D tentatively TRBD2 (5 bases). In germline, CDR1 is SGHVS, CDR2 FNYEAQ. V was clipped by 5 bases and J by 2 bases, with 12 bases between them. The CDR3 has 15 amino acids. The CDR3 coding sequence is TGTGCCAGCAGCCAATCCGCTAGCAACACCGGGGAGCTGTTTTTT. Translated: CASSQSASNTGELFF.

The genes are TRBV19 and TRBJ1-6; possibly TRBD1 for D (5 bases). Germline loops: CDR1 LNHDA, CDR2 SQIVND (reference sequence). The V end was cut by 6 bases, the J end by 6 bases, with 12 bases between. The CDR3 covers 14 residues. As DNA, the CDR3 is TGTGCCAGTAGGCCCGGGGGGGGTAATTCACCCCTCCACTTT. This gives the protein CASRPGGGNSPLHF. The variable domain in full, with the rest retrieved from reference TRBV19 and TRBJ1-6, is DGGITQSPKYLFRKEGQNVTLSCEQNLNHDAMYWYRQDPGQGLRLIYYSQIVNDFQKGDIAEGYSVSREKKESFPLTVTSAQKNPTAFYLCASRPGGGNSPLHFGNGTRLTVT.

The gene calls are TRBV7-8 and TRBJ1-1, with 7 positions matching TRBD1. The V gene end was trimmed by 5 bases and the J gene end by 1 base; junction bases not matched to a gene: 4. The germline CDR1 and CDR2 sequences are SGHVS and FQNEAQ. The CDR3 is 14 amino acids. The DNA of the CDR3 is TGTGCCAGCAGCGTAGGGACAGCGAACACTGAAGCTTTCTTT. Its translation: CASSVGTANTEAFF.

The chain combines TRBV19 with TRBJ1-6, with 8 bases matching TRBD1. Germline loops: CDR1 LNHDA, CDR2 SQIVND (reference sequence). The CDR3 runs 16 residues. With V trimmed by 4 bases and J by 9 bases, 11 bases remained unmatched. CDR3 DNA sequence: TGTGCCAGTAGTACAATGGACAGGGATAGAGGTTCACCCCTCCACTTT. Translation gives CASSTMDRDRGSPLHF.

V and J are TRBV4-1 and TRBJ1-5; D not resolved. Trimming removed 1 base from V and 4 bases from J, with 8 bases in between. This CDR3 has 14 amino acids. Per germline, CDR1 MGHRA and CDR2 YSYEKL. This CDR3 reads CASSQVGRNQPQHF. The CDR3 nucleotides are TGCGCCAGCAGCCAAGTTGGGCGTAATCAGCCCCAGCATTTT.

CDR3 in amino acids: CASSLTLYNEQFF. The CDR3 DNA sequence: TGTGCCAGCAGCTTGACTCTCTACAATGAGCAGTTCTTC. The rearrangement joins TRBV5-4 to TRBJ2-1, with D unclear. The CDR3 is 13 residues long. Germline values: CDR1 SGHNT, CDR2 YYREEE (reference sequence). The ends were cut back, 1 base at V and 3 bases at J, with 5 bases in the middle.

This clone was seen only a few times. The gene calls are TRBV4-2 and TRBJ2-5; TRBD2 aligns across 9 bases. Trimming at V came to 0 bases and at J to 1 base, leaving 0 bases not matched to a gene. The CDR3 loop spans 15 amino acids. CDR1 and CDR2 (germline): LGHNA, YNFKEQ. CDR3 region: CASSQERGGQETQYF. DNA for the CDR3: TGTGCCAGCAGCCAAGAGCGGGGGGGCCAAGAGACCCAGTACTTC.